Listed below are T cell receptor beta chains from one sample, sequenced in a study of blood T cell repertoires in COVID-19. Sequencing was performed with immunoSEQ multiplex PCR; in TCRdb, only in-frame clones are kept and a portion is missing. The repertoire holds approximately 97,000 clones, with about four fifths as singletons. The sample taken for sequencing was peripheral blood. The origin of the receptors is a human donor in a cohort sampled during active COVID-19. The CDR3 runs from the conserved cysteine through the conserved F or W. Each record gives: CDR3 length, V gene, clone size, D gene, J gene, CDR3 DNA, CDR3 protein. A D gene is named only where the DNA matches it firmly. Size values are once, few and many counts, or a class for expanded clones, and some rows have none.

16	TRBV28	.	TRBD1	TRBJ2-2	TGTGCCAGCAGTTTACCCCGGACAGGGGGCCCCGGGGAGCTGTTTTTT	CASSLPRTGGPGELFF
18	TRBV6-1	.	.	TRBJ2-3	TGTGCCAGCAGTGAAAGGCGAGGGGAGGTGGCGGGCGCGGATACGCAGTATTTT	CASSERRGEVAGADTQYF
17	TRBV5-4	many	.	TRBJ2-1	TGTGCCAGCAGCCTCTATGGGGGCCCGTTCTCCTACAATGAGCAGTTCTTC	CASSLYGGPFSYNEQFF
15	TRBV6-5	.	.	TRBJ2-3	TGTGCCAGCAATCTTGGCGGCGGAAACACAGATACGCAGTATTTT	CASNLGGGNTDTQYF
15	TRBV11-3	.	TRBD1	TRBJ1-4	TGTGCCAGCAGCTTTACAGGGGTACTTAATGAAAAACTGTTTTTT	CASSFTGVLNEKLFF
16	TRBV9	.	.	TRBJ2-5	TGTGCCAGCAGCGTAGAAATAATGGCAGGGAGGGAGACCCAGTACTTC	CASSVEIMAGRETQYF
17	TRBV5-6	.	TRBD2	TRBJ2-7	TGTGCCAGCAGCTTGGAACGGGGGGGCTCTCCCTCCTACGAGCAGTACTTC	CASSLERGGSPSYEQYF
16	TRBV7-3	.	TRBD1	TRBJ2-2	TGTGCCAGCAGCCCATATGGGACAGTGAACACCGGGGAGCTGTTTTTT	CASSPYGTVNTGELFF
14	TRBV11-3	.	TRBD1	TRBJ1-4	TGTGCCAGCAGTCCTCAGGGGGCTAATGAAAAACTGTTTTTT	CASSPQGANEKLFF
14	TRBV6-6	few	TRBD1	TRBJ1-1	TGTGCCAGCAGATTAGGACAGGGATTGACTGAAGCTTTCTTT	CASRLGQGLTEAFF
18	TRBV19	.	TRBD1	TRBJ2-6	TGTGCCAGTAGCTCGGCCGGGACAGTATTCTCTGGGGCCAACGTCCTGACTTTC	CASSSAGTVFSGANVLTF
15	TRBV11-3	.	TRBD2	TRBJ2-3	TGTGCCAGCAGCTTTAGCGGGGCAGGGGCAGATACGCAGTATTTT	CASSFSGAGADTQYF
14	TRBV7-2	.	.	TRBJ2-1	TGTGCCAGCAGCTTAGCGCACGGTTACAATGAGCAGTTCTTC	CASSLAHGYNEQFF
15	TRBV19	few	TRBD1	TRBJ1-1	TGTGCCAGTAGTTCCCCCGGGACAGGGATTGGCGGAGCTTTCTTT	CASSSPGTGIGGAFF
16	TRBV4-1	.	.	TRBJ1-1	TGCGCCAGCAGCCACAAAGGAGCGGGGGGCGATACTGAAGCTTTCTTT	CASSHKGAGGDTEAFF
15	TRBV5-1	.	TRBD1	TRBJ1-6	TGCGCCAGCAGCTTGGCCGGGACAGGGTCCGCACCCCTCCACTTT	CASSLAGTGSAPLHF
14	TRBV28	.	TRBD1	TRBJ1-1	TGTGCCAGCAGTCGGACAGGGGCCAACACTGAAGCTTTCTTT	CASSRTGANTEAFF
15	TRBV4-3	.	.	TRBJ2-5	TGCGCCAGCAGCCAAGATCCGGGGGGCATGGAGACCCAGTACTTC	CASSQDPGGMETQYF
13	TRBV2	.	TRBD1	TRBJ2-2	TGTGCCAGCAGTGAAGAGGGGGCTGGGGAGCTGTTTTTT	CASSEEGAGELFF
13	TRBV5-4	.	.	TRBJ2-4	TGTGCCAGCAGCCCGGCGGGCAAAAACATTCAGTACTTC	CASSPAGKNIQYF